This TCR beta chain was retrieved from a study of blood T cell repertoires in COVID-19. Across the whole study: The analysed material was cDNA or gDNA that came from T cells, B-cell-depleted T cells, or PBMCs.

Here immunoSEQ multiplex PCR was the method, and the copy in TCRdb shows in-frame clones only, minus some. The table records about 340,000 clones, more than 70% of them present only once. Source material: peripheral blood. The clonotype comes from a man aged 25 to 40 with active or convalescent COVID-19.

CDR3 nucleotides: TGTGCCAGCAGCTGGGGACAGGTGGGGACTGAAGCTTTCTTT. Translating it yields CASSWGQVGTEAFF. The V gene is TRBV7-8, the J gene TRBJ1-1, with 8 bases that match TRBD1. This CDR3 spans 14 amino acids. J lost 5 bases, V lost 4 bases, and 6 bases had no gene match. Germline values: CDR1 SGHVS, CDR2 FQNEAQ.